Following are 21 T cell receptor beta chains from one sample sequenced in a study of blood T cell repertoires in COVID-19. Data came from immunoSEQ multiplex PCR; TCRdb stores just in-frame clones and leaves some out. The sample lists about 120,000 clones, about 87% occurring once. Sequences were obtained from peripheral blood. The origin of the receptors is a woman between 45 and 65 years old with acute or convalescent COVID-19.

The chain has TRBV10-2 and TRBJ2-1; 9 positions match TRBD2. Germline CDR1 reads WSHSY; CDR2 reads SAAADI. There are 16 residues in the CDR3. With 10 bases clipped from V and 8 bases from J, the junction kept 18 bases outside the gene matches. CDR3 DNA: TGCGCCACCACCGGGACTAGCTCGGTCGGGCTCGATGAGCAGTTCTTC. It codes for CATTGTSSVGLDEQFF.

V gene TRBV6-5 combines with J gene TRBJ2-5; 7 bases match TRBD2. J lost 3 bases, V lost 0 bases, and 4 bases had no gene match. The CDR3 has 15 amino acids. Germline-derived CDR1 and CDR2 are MNHEY and SVGAGI. CDR3 DNA sequence: TGTGCCAGCAGTTACTCTTATCTAGCGGAAGAGACCCAGTACTTC. This codes for CASSYSYLAEETQYF.

The chain combines TRBV7-8 with TRBJ1-5; 8 positions match TRBD1. From germline, CDR1 is SGHVS and CDR2 FQNEAQ. The CDR3 extends over 12 amino acids. The J segment lost 10 bases and the V segment lost 5 bases, leaving 4 bases of the junction unmatched. CDR3: CASSPDRGPQHF. CDR3 coding DNA: TGTGCCAGCAGCCCCGACAGGGGACCCCAGCATTTT.

CDR3: CASSYSGGFERNTIYF. As DNA, the CDR3 is TGTGCCAGCAGTTACTCTGGAGGATTCGAGAGAAACACCATATATTTT. The V and J genes are TRBV6-5 and TRBJ1-3; no clear D gene. The ends were cut back, 0 bases at V and 5 bases at J, with 14 bases in the middle. Germline CDR1 is MNHEY and CDR2 is SVGAGI. This CDR3 has 16 residues.

The CDR3 DNA is TGCGCCAGCAGCCCGGGGACAGCTGAAGCTTTCTTT. As protein: CASSPGTAEAFF. The rearrangement uses TRBV5-1 and TRBJ1-1, with 7 bases identical to TRBD1. The germline gives CDR1 SGHRS, CDR2 YFSETQ. The CDR3 spans 12 residues. The V gene end was trimmed by 4 bases and the J gene end by 6 bases; junction bases not matched to a gene: 3.

The gene calls are TRBV15 and TRBJ2-7; no definite D call. The germline V and J ends were trimmed by 0 bases and 0 bases, with 9 bases remaining between them. This CDR3 spans 15 amino acids. Germline V gives CDR1 LNHNV, CDR2 YYDKDF (reference sequence). The CDR3 sequence: CATSRDVAGSYEQYF. The CDR3 region has the DNA TGTGCCACCAGCAGAGATGTGGCAGGCTCCTACGAGCAGTACTTC.

CDR3 sequence: CASSHLAQGESPLHF. The CDR3 nucleotides are TGTGCCAGCAGCCACCTTGCGCAGGGGGAATCACCCCTCCACTTT. The chain joins TRBV11-2 to TRBJ1-6; 7 nucleotides line up with TRBD1. CDR1 is SGHAT, CDR2 FQNNGV, per germline. The CDR3 is 15 residues long. Trimming at V came to 5 bases and at J to 10 bases, leaving 11 bases not matched to a gene.

This chain uses TRBV5-1 with TRBJ2-1; TRBD2 matches at 14 bases. The length of the CDR3 is 19 residues. Trimming took 4 bases from V and 7 from J; bases not matched to a gene: 16. CDR1 and CDR2 from the germline V gene are SGHRS and YFSETQ. The CDR3 nucleotides read TGCGCCAGCAGCACTATACCGGGACTAGCGGGAGTAAATCGGAATGAGCAGTTCTTC. It encodes CASSTIPGLAGVNRNEQFF.

CDR3 DNA sequence: TGTGCCAGCAGTCTGACTAGCGGGAGCCACGAGCAGTACTTC. Protein: CASSLTSGSHEQYF. The chain uses TRBV27 and TRBJ2-7; 12 nucleotides match TRBD2. Germline values: CDR1 MNHEY, CDR2 SMNVEV (reference sequence). The CDR3 sequence is 14 residues long. The junction had 4 bases not matched to a gene; V was cut back by 5 bases and J by 5 bases.

The chain links TRBV7-9 to TRBJ1-2, with 12 bases identical to TRBD1. The CDR3 extends over 16 amino acids. CDR1 and CDR2 from the germline V gene are SEHNR and FQNEAQ (reference sequence). Unmatched junction bases numbered 7, after V lost 5 bases and J lost 3 bases. Here the CDR3 reads CASSGTGGEYHYGYTF. In nucleotides, the CDR3 is TGTGCCAGCAGCGGGACAGGGGGCGAGTACCACTATGGCTACACCTTC. Full variable domain (rest looked up from reference TRBV7-9 and TRBJ1-2): DTGVSQNPRHKITKRGQNVTFRCDPISEHNRLYWYRQTLGQGPEFLTYFQNEAQLEKSRLLSDRFSAERPKGSFSTLEIQRTEQGDSAMYLCASSGTGGEYHYGYTFGSGTRLTVV.

The chain carries TRBV12-3 or TRBV12-4 and TRBJ1-2, with D unclear. This CDR3 is 12 amino acids long. The V end lost 2 bases, the J end lost 2 bases, and 3 bases lay between the germline ends. The CDR3 sequence is CASSLQNYGYTF. The CDR3 bases are TGTGCCAGCAGTTTACAGAACTATGGCTACACCTTC.

The V call is TRBV18, the J call TRBJ2-1, with 12 bases lining up with TRBD2. This CDR3 contains 15 residues. CDR1 KGHSH and CDR2 LQKENI come from the germline V gene. V dropped 6 bases and J dropped 8; count of bases not matched to a gene: 8. CDR3 region: CASSQTSGGRDEQFF. CDR3 sequence (DNA): TGTGCCAGCTCGCAAACTAGCGGGGGGAGAGATGAGCAGTTCTTC. Combining the CDR3 with reference TRBV18 and TRBJ2-1 gives the whole variable domain NAGVMQNPRHLVRRRGQEARLRCSPMKGHSHVYWYRQLPEEGLKFMVYLQKENIIDESGMPKERFSAEFPKEGPSILRIQQVVRGDSAAYFCASSQTSGGRDEQFFGPGTRLTVL.

This clone has only one observation. This chain links TRBV10-3 with TRBJ2-5; 10 bases are a match to TRBD2. From germline, CDR1 is ENHRY and CDR2 SYGVKD. V was pared by 3 bases and J by 5 bases, with 6 bases of the junction left unmatched. The CDR3 loop spans 15 amino acids. The CDR3 nucleotides read TGTGCCATCAGTGAAGCTAGCGGGGGTAGGGAGACCCAGTACTTC. It specifies CAISEASGGRETQYF.

This sequence joins TRBV19 and TRBJ1-2; 7 nucleotides align to TRBD1. The J segment lost 1 base and the V segment lost 7 bases, leaving 6 bases of the junction unmatched. CDR1 is LNHDA and CDR2 is SQIVND in the germline V gene (reference sequence). The CDR3 runs 14 residues. The CDR3 here is CASTFGTDNYGYTF. As DNA, the CDR3 is TGTGCCAGTACCTTTGGGACAGATAACTATGGCTACACCTTC.

The rearrangement uses TRBV6-5 and TRBJ1-3, with TRBD1 matching over 7 bases. The CDR3 spans 12 residues. From germline, CDR1 is MNHEY and CDR2 SVGAGI. V trimming: 7 bases; J trimming: 6 bases; junction bases outside the gene matches: 3. The CDR3 is CASKQGPNTIYF. CDR3 DNA sequence: TGTGCCAGCAAACAGGGGCCAAACACCATATATTTT.

The chain recombines TRBV7-9 with TRBJ1-2; tentatively, D is TRBD1 (5 bases). The germline CDR1 and CDR2 sequences are SEHNR and FQNEAQ (reference sequence). CDR3 length: 14 amino acids. Trimming took off 1 base at V and 6 bases at J, with 12 bases between the two ends. CDR3: CASSLDAGHDGYTF. The CDR3 DNA follows: TGTGCCAGCAGCTTAGATGCGGGGCATGATGGCTACACCTTC.

The chain carries TRBV30 and TRBJ1-5; a weak D match, TRBD1 (5 bases). The germline gives CDR1 GTSNPN, CDR2 SVGIG (reference sequence). V shed 2 bases and J shed 2 bases, with 7 bases lying between them. CDR3 length: 13 amino acids. In DNA form, the CDR3 reads TGTGCCTGGAGTCAAGGGGGCAATCAGCCCCAGCATTTT. It translates to CAWSQGGNQPQHF.

This clone was picked up a small number of times. Other DNA sequences from this sample encode an identical CDR3 as well. J is TRBJ1-1 and V is TRBV18; D is undetermined. Germline V CDR1 and CDR2: KGHSH, LQKENI. V gave up 3 bases and J gave up 6 bases, with 11 bases separating them. The CDR3 spans 13 residues. The CDR3 spells CASSPNPSAEAFF. The CDR3 coding sequence is TGTGCCAGCTCACCCAACCCTAGTGCTGAAGCTTTCTTT. The variable domain in full, with the rest retrieved from reference TRBV18 and TRBJ1-1, is NAGVMQNPRHLVRRRGQEARLRCSPMKGHSHVYWYRQLPEEGLKFMVYLQKENIIDESGMPKERFSAEFPKEGPSILRIQQVVRGDSAAYFCASSPNPSAEAFFGQGTRLTVV.

The V call is TRBV12-5, the J call TRBJ2-5; a possible D gene is TRBD2 (6 bases). There are 13 residues in the CDR3. Germline CDR1 reads LGHNT; CDR2 reads FRNRAP. The ends were cut back, 5 bases at V and 7 bases at J, with 14 bases in the middle. The CDR3 DNA reads TGTGCTAGTGGTACGGGACTTGAAGGGACCCAGTACTTC. This codes for CASGTGLEGTQYF. Complete variable domain (other parts from reference TRBV12-5 and TRBJ2-5): DARVTQTPRHKVTEMGQEVTMRCQPILGHNTVFWYRQTMMQGLELLAYFRNRAPLDDSGMPKDRFSAEMPDATLATLKIQPSEPRDSAVYFCASGTGLEGTQYFGPGTRLLVL.

The V and J genes are TRBV30 and TRBJ1-1; D may be TRBD1 (6 bases). CDR3 size: 14 residues. V lost 2 bases and J lost 8, with 18 bases in between. Germline V gene sequence: CDR1 GTSNPN, CDR2 SVGIG (reference sequence). The CDR3 spells CAWSPRGAEAEAFF. The CDR3 DNA reads TGTGCCTGGAGTCCACGGGGGGCCGAGGCGGAAGCTTTCTTT.

V and J are TRBV25-1 and TRBJ1-5, with D unresolved. CDR1 and CDR2 (germline): MGHDK, SYGVNS. The CDR3 length is 16 residues. Trimming pared 2 bases from V and 2 bases from J, leaving 13 bases between. For the CDR3, the DNA is TGTGCCAGCAGTGAAGCAGGATCGGTTGGCAATCAGCCCCAGCATTTT. As protein: CASSEAGSVGNQPQHF.